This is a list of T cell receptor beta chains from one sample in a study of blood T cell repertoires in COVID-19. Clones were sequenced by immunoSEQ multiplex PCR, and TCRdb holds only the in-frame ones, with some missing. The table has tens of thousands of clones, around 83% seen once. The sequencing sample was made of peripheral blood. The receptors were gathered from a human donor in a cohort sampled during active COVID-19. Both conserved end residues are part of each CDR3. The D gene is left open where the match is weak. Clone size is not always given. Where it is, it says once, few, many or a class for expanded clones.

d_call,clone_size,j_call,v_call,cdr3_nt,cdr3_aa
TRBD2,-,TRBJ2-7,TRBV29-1,TGCAGCGTCGCCGGACTAGCGGGGGGGGCCTACGAGCAGTACTTC,CSVAGLAGGAYEQYF
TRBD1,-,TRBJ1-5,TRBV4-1,TGCGCCAGCAGCCAAGGACAGGGACTTAATCAGCCCCAGCATTTT,CASSQGQGLNQPQHF
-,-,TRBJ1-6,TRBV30,TGTGCCTGGAGTGTGATGACGGGGGTCAATTCACCCCTCCACTTT,CAWSVMTGVNSPLHF
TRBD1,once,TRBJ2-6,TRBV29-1,TGCAGCGTTGCAGGACAGGGTGGTGGGGCCAACGTCCTGACTTTC,CSVAGQGGGANVLTF
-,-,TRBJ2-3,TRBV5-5,TGTGCCAGCAGCTTTCGCGGGACGCCACAGGATACGCAGTATTTT,CASSFRGTPQDTQYF
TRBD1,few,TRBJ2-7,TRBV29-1,TGCAGCGTCTCCGGGACAGGGTGGGAGCAGTACTTC,CSVSGTGWEQYF
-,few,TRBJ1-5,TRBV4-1,TGCGCCAGCAGCCAAACGTGGGAGGTCGGTCAGCCCCAGCATTTT,CASSQTWEVGQPQHF
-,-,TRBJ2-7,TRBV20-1,TGCAGTGCACAGGGTGCCTACGAGCAGTACTTC,CSAQGAYEQYF
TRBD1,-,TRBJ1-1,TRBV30,TGTGCCTGGAGCCGGACAGGGTACGGAGCTTTCTTT,CAWSRTGYGAFF
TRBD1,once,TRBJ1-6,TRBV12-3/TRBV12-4,TGTGCCAGCAGGCTAATACAGGGGACACCCCTCCACTTT,CASRLIQGTPLHF
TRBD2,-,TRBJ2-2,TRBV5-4,TGTGCCAGCAGCTTGCCGGGACTAATGAACACCGGGGAGCTGTTTTTT,CASSLPGLMNTGELFF
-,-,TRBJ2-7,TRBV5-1,TGCGCCAGCAGCTTGCCAAACCCAGGGGAGTCCTACGAGCAGTACTTC,CASSLPNPGESYEQYF
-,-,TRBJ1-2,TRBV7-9,TGTGCCAGCAGCCCAACCACCGAGGGCCACTATGGCTACACCTTC,CASSPTTEGHYGYTF
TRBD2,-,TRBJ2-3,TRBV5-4,TGTGCCAGCAGCGCTGAGATAGCGGGGGGGCCGGCTACGCAGTATTTT,CASSAEIAGGPATQYF
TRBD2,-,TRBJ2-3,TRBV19,TGTGCCAGTAGTGGCCCGGGGGCTAGCGGGGGCCACCCTAGCACAGATACGCAGTATTTT,CASSGPGASGGHPSTDTQYF
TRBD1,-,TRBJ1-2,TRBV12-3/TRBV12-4,TGTGCCAGCAGTTACTCCGGGACAGACTACACCTTC,CASSYSGTDYTF
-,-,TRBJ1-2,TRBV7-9,TGTGCCAGCAGCTTAGAGTTACAGGGAGCGAGGTACACCTTC,CASSLELQGARYTF
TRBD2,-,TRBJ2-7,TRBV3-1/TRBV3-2,TGTGCCAGCAGCCAAGATTTAGTAGCGGGGGTCCACGAGCAGTACTTC,CASSQDLVAGVHEQYF